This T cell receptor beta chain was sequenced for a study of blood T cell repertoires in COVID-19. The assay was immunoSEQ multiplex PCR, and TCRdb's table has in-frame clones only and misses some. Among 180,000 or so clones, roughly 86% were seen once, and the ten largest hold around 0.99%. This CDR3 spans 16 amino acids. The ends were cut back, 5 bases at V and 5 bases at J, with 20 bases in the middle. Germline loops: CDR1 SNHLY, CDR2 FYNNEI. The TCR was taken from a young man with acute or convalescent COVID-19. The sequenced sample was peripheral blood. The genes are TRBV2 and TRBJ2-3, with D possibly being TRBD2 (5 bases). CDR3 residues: CASSRTAGVSGDTQYF. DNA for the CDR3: TGTGCCAGCAGTAGAACTGCAGGTGTGAGCGGAGATACGCAGTATTTT.